This paragraph reports one T cell receptor (beta chain). V lost 4 bases, J lost 5 bases, and 20 bases lay in between. The CDR3 loop spans 17 amino acids. Germline values: CDR1 LGHDT, CDR2 YNNKEL (reference sequence). Assay: immunoSEQ multiplex PCR; the TCRdb copy retains only in-frame clones and omits some. The sample shows a few hundred thousand clones, about 91% of them seen only once. This specimen belongs to a study of blood T cell repertoires in COVID-19. This chain joins TRBV3-1 (or the pseudogene TRBV3-2) and TRBJ2-2, with D tentatively TRBD1 (7 bases). Sequences were obtained from peripheral blood. This clonotype was obtained from a woman aged 55-70 years with acute or convalescent COVID-19. DNA of the CDR3: TGTGCCAGCAGCCCCACGTGTTTGTCAGGGGGGACCGGGGAGCTGTTTTTT. This gives the protein CASSPTCLSGGTGELFF.